Included here is one T cell receptor (beta chain) sequence, with context. The data derive from a study of blood T cell repertoires in COVID-19. Study-level information: COVID-19 samples collected from the United States, Italy and Spain covered acute and convalescent phases. T cells, B-cell-depleted T cells, or PBMCs supplied cDNA or gDNA.

Source study methods: Quantification of nucleated cells was approximated via reference gene primer amplification. Clones were read by immunoSEQ multiplex PCR, and TCRdb kept only the in-frame ones, dropping some. V and J calls and clone size are as listed in that table; D and trimming were resolved from the DNA. Here the sample spans roughly 300,000 clones, roughly 90% being singletons. Deletions cut 3 bases from V and 6 bases from J, with 6 bases between. The CDR3 has 12 amino acids. CDR1 and CDR2 (germline): SGHTS, YDEGEE. Sequencing used peripheral blood. The chain carries TRBV5-8 and TRBJ1-4; unclear D gene. This clonotype originated in a man between 18 and 29 years old who had recovered from COVID-19. In nucleotides, the CDR3 is TGTGCCAGCAGCTCGACTTATGAAAAACTGTTTTTT. Translated: CASSSTYEKLFF.